These T cell receptor beta chains were read from a single sample in a study of identical twins. TCRdb processed the 5' RACE reads anew with MiXCR; each CDR3 protein has one entry. The sample carries roughly 490,000 distinct CDR3 sequences, more than 13% recorded once. The sample also formed part of further work on yellow fever vaccine responses in identical twins.

The sequenced material came from CD4+ T cells sorted from blood. Receptors were obtained from a woman younger than 35 in good health. CDR3s include the opening cysteine and the closing phenylalanine or tryptophan. The D gene is left open where the match is weak. Expanded clones get a size class; other rows say once, few or many, or leave the size out.

D gene	clone size	J gene	V gene	CDR3 DNA	CDR3 protein
-	-	TRBJ2-5	TRBV2	TGTGCCAGCAGTGAAAGACAGTACCAAGAGACCCAGTACTTC	CASSERQYQETQYF
TRBD1	-	TRBJ1-4	TRBV20-1	TGCAGTGCTAGACCTGGACAGGTTAATGAAAAACTGTTTTTT	CSARPGQVNEKLFF
TRBD1	many	TRBJ2-2	TRBV20-1	TGCAGTGCTAGGGACAGGGGCAACACCGGGGAGCTGTTTTTT	CSARDRGNTGELFF
TRBD2	few	TRBJ2-1	TRBV5-1	TGCGCCAGCAGCTTAGGGGATGGACTAGCCTACAATGAGCAGTTCTTC	CASSLGDGLAYNEQFF
-	many	TRBJ1-1	TRBV20-1	TGCAGTGCTAGGGAAGGGGGAGTGGGTACTGAAGCTTTCTTT	CSAREGGVGTEAFF
-	many	TRBJ1-1	TRBV5-1	TGCGCCAGCAGCTTTGGGGGACAGAACACTGAAGCTTTCTTT	CASSFGGQNTEAFF
TRBD2	few	TRBJ2-1	TRBV20-1	TGCAGTGCACCTTTAAGAGGACTAGCAGCCTTATCTGAGCAGTTCTTC	CSAPLRGLAALSEQFF
TRBD1	-	TRBJ1-3	TRBV5-1	TGCGCCAGCAGCTATTCCCCGGGACAGGGAAGTGGAAACACCATATATTTT	CASSYSPGQGSGNTIYF
TRBD2	-	TRBJ2-2	TRBV5-1	TGCGCCAGCAGCACCGAGCGGGGGGGCTCCGGGGAGCTGTTTTTT	CASSTERGGSGELFF
-	-	TRBJ1-2	TRBV6-1	TGTGCCAGCAGCCCCGCGGGGGTTGAGGGGGGCTACACCTTC	CASSPAGVEGGYTF
TRBD1	-	TRBJ2-1	TRBV4-1	TGCGCCAGCAGCCAAAGGAACTCAGGGGGTAATAATGAGCAGTTCTTC	CASSQRNSGGNNEQFF
-	-	TRBJ1-1	TRBV6-1	TGTGCCAGCAGCCGCCGCGTGGGGAGGCTGGGGGACACTGAAGCTTTCTTT	CASSRRVGRLGDTEAFF
-	-	TRBJ2-1	TRBV11-2	TGTGCCAGCAGCTTAGATTCCGGAGGACAATTCTCCTACAATGAGCAGTTCTTC	CASSLDSGGQFSYNEQFF
-	few	TRBJ2-1	TRBV4-3	TGCGCCAGCAGCCAAGAATCCAGCTTTAATGAGCAGTTCTTC	CASSQESSFNEQFF
-	-	TRBJ2-1	TRBV5-1	TGCGCCAGCAGCTCCCGCCTACAGGACGACAGGTTAGAAAATAACAACAATGAGCAGTTCTTC	CASSSRLQDDRLENNNNEQFF
-	few	TRBJ2-1	TRBV12-3/TRBV12-4	TGTGCCAGCAGTTTATCAGGGTTCAATGAGCAGTTCTTC	CASSLSGFNEQFF
-	-	TRBJ1-5	TRBV12-3/TRBV12-4	TGTGCCAGCAGTTTGTGGGAGGTGAGCAATCAGCCCCAGCATTTT	CASSLWEVSNQPQHF
TRBD2	-	TRBJ2-3	TRBV20-1	TGCAGTGCTAGAGATAGGCTAGCGGGAACAGATACGCAGTATTTT	CSARDRLAGTDTQYF
-	-	TRBJ2-1	TRBV24-1	TGTGCCACCAGTGGGGCAGTAAGGAAGTTCTTC	CATSGAVRKFF
-	many	TRBJ2-3	TRBV7-9	TGTGCCAGCGGATTCGGGACTAGCACAGATACGCAGTATTTT	CASGFGTSTDTQYF
-	-	TRBJ1-5	TRBV2	TGTGCCAGCACCCCAGGCCCGGGGTCCGATCAGCCCCAGCATTTT	CASTPGPGSDQPQHF
-	many	TRBJ2-2	TRBV27	TGTGCCAGCAGTTTATTGGTCGGGGAGCTGTTTTTT	CASSLLVGELFF
-	-	TRBJ2-1	TRBV30	TGTGCCTGGAGTTGGGTTCCCGGTGAGCAGTTCTTC	CAWSWVPGEQFF
-	few	TRBJ1-5	TRBV10-3	TGTGCCATCACGGCAGATCTCAATCAGCCCCAGCATTTT	CAITADLNQPQHF
-	-	TRBJ2-1	TRBV20-1	TGCAGTGCCCTCACTAGCTTTGAGCAGTTCTTC	CSALTSFEQFF
TRBD2	-	TRBJ2-3	TRBV4-3	TGCGCCAGCAGCCAAGATGGGGGTAGCGGGAGAGGAGATACGCAGTATTTT	CASSQDGGSGRGDTQYF
-	many	TRBJ1-1	TRBV20-1	TGCAGTGCTAGCCTCAGGGACACTGAAGCTTTCTTT	CSASLRDTEAFF
TRBD2	-	TRBJ2-7	TRBV28	TGTGCCAGCAGCCCTCCCGGGAGGGCCGGCGACGAGCAGTACTTC	CASSPPGRAGDEQYF
-	-	TRBJ2-1	TRBV5-1	TGCGCCAGCAGCACAGCTAGCGCCACCTACAATGAGCAGTTCTTC	CASSTASATYNEQFF
-	-	TRBJ1-3	TRBV4-2	TGTGCCAGCAGCCAAGGACCGGCGGGGGGAAACACCATATATTTT	CASSQGPAGGNTIYF
TRBD2	few	TRBJ2-1	TRBV11-2	TGTGCCAGCAGCTCTTCGGGCCGAGCGGGAGGCAGTGAGCAGTTCTTC	CASSSSGRAGGSEQFF
TRBD1	-	TRBJ1-5	TRBV9	TGTGCCAGCAGCACAGGGGTGGCTCAGCCCCAGCATTTT	CASSTGVAQPQHF
-	few	TRBJ2-1	TRBV7-6	TGTGCCAGCAGCCGCGGCGTGGGTTACAATGAGCAGTTCTTC	CASSRGVGYNEQFF
-	-	TRBJ1-3	TRBV6-5	TGTGCCAGCAGTTACTCAGGGCAAAGCTCTGGAAACACCATATATTTT	CASSYSGQSSGNTIYF
-	few	TRBJ2-3	TRBV5-1	TGCGCCAGCAGCTTGGCCGCGAAGGGGGGGCTCACAGATACGCAGTATTTT	CASSLAAKGGLTDTQYF
-	-	TRBJ2-5	TRBV20-1	TGCAGTGCTATAGGGGCTGGGACTTCAGCCACTCCAAGTGGGACCCAGTACTTC	CSAIGAGTSATPSGTQYF
-	-	TRBJ2-3	TRBV28	TGTGCCAGCAAGGCCCCGATTCGGACAGATACGCAGTATTTT	CASKAPIRTDTQYF
-	-	TRBJ2-1	TRBV7-9	TGTGCCAGCAGCTTACAGGAAGAATACAATGAGCAGTTCTTC	CASSLQEEYNEQFF
TRBD1	-	TRBJ1-6	TRBV12-3/TRBV12-4	TGTGCCAGCAGAGGACAGGATTCACCCCTCCACTTT	CASRGQDSPLHF
-	few	TRBJ2-5	TRBV6-5	TGTGCCAGCAGTTACGGAGGGTCGGAGACCCAGTACTTC	CASSYGGSETQYF
-	few	TRBJ2-6	TRBV9	TGTGCCAGCAGCGTAGAGGGTTCTGGGGCCAACGTCCTGACTTTC	CASSVEGSGANVLTF
-	-	TRBJ1-1	TRBV10-3	TGTGCCATCAGTGAGGGCCGGGAGCCCAATAGGTGGACTGAAGCTTTCTTT	CAISEGREPNRWTEAFF
-	-	TRBJ2-7	TRBV11-2	TGTGCCAGCAGCTTAGTTGTGACTAGGCTCTACGAGCAGTACTTC	CASSLVVTRLYEQYF
-	-	TRBJ2-1	TRBV7-2	TGTGCCAGCAGCCTCGACTTGGGGGACAATGAGCAGTTCTTC	CASSLDLGDNEQFF
TRBD1	-	TRBJ2-7	TRBV6-1	TGTGCCAGCAGCCCCGGGATGGGACAGGGGTCCTACGAGCAGTACTTC	CASSPGMGQGSYEQYF
TRBD2	-	TRBJ2-1	TRBV7-2	TGTGCCACGAAAATAGCGGGAAGTAATGAGCAGTTCTTC	CATKIAGSNEQFF
TRBD2	few	TRBJ2-1	TRBV6-1	TGTGCCAGCAGCCGGGGGGGCCGAAGCTCCTACAATGAGCAGTTCTTC	CASSRGGRSSYNEQFF
TRBD2	-	TRBJ2-1	TRBV20-1	TGCAGTGCTAGAGATCTCGGGACTAGCGGGTGGAGCGATGAGCAGTTCTTC	CSARDLGTSGWSDEQFF
TRBD1	many	TRBJ2-7	TRBV12-3/TRBV12-4	TGTGCCAGCTCTCAACTAACAGGGGGTTTCTACGAGCAGTACTTC	CASSQLTGGFYEQYF
-	many	TRBJ2-3	TRBV4-3	TGCGCCAGCAGCCAAGATTTGACGGGAGCGTCAGATACGCAGTATTTT	CASSQDLTGASDTQYF